This T cell receptor beta chain was identified in a study of blood T cell repertoires in COVID-19. Method: immunoSEQ multiplex PCR; TCRdb's copy keeps in-frame clones and lacks some. The sample records 140,000 to 150,000 clones, 75% to 90% being singletons. Germline V CDR1 and CDR2: LNHDA, SQIVND (reference sequence). The CDR3 is 17 residues long. After removal of 6 bases from V and 1 base from J, the junction contained 10 bases not matched to a gene. V usage is TRBV19 and J usage is TRBJ2-1; 9 bases are shared with TRBD1. The sequencing sample was made of PBMCs or T cells enriched from blood (not recorded which). The clonotype comes from a man between 60 and 75 years old who had recovered from COVID-19. The CDR3 nucleotides read TGTGCCAGTAGCATGCCGGGACAGGGAGGGTCCTACAATGAGCAGTTCTTC. It encodes CASSMPGQGGSYNEQFF. The full variable domain, completed using reference TRBV19 and TRBJ2-1, is DGGITQSPKYLFRKEGQNVTLSCEQNLNHDAMYWYRQDPGQGLRLIYYSQIVNDFQKGDIAEGYSVSREKKESFPLTVTSAQKNPTAFYLCASSMPGQGGSYNEQFFGPGTRLTVL.